Presented here are 10 T cell receptor beta chains from one specimen sequenced in a study of blood T cell repertoires in COVID-19 (dated by TCRdb to about 2020). Library preparation employed the immunoSEQ multiplex PCR assay. In TCRdb, the immuneACCESS table is reduced to in-frame sequences with V and J assigned. These tables do not hold every clone; where another copy was compared, an unresolved V gene accounts for under half, and the others remain unexplained. The sample has over 150,000 clones on record, more than 75% of them singletons. Together, the top ten hold 2% to 2.5% of the sample. What was sequenced was peripheral blood. The receptors come from a man in his forties or fifties who had recovered from COVID-19.

This rearrangement joins TRBV19 to TRBJ2-3, with 9 positions matching TRBD2. The V and J ends lost 6 bases and 3 bases, in that order; junction bases with no gene match: 7. This CDR3 region has 15 residues. Germline V lookup: CDR1 LNHDA, CDR2 SQIVND (reference sequence). The DNA of the CDR3 is TGTGCCAGTAGCCCGGACCTAGCGGGGACAGATACGCAGTATTTT. Translation gives CASSPDLAGTDTQYF.

This clone was picked up one time. The chain is built from TRBV30 and TRBJ1-2; TRBD1 aligns across 7 bases. V lost 6 bases and J lost 3; bases outside the gene matches: 4. CDR1 GTSNPN and CDR2 SVGIG come from the germline V gene (reference sequence). CDR3 length: 12 amino acids. The CDR3 nucleotides are TGTGCCTGCCGCGACAGGGACTATGGCTACACCTTC. Amino acid sequence: CACRDRDYGYTF.

CDR3 residues: CASSLDLGGSYEQYF. The CDR3 nucleotides are TGTGCCAGCAGCTTGGATCTCGGCGGCTCCTACGAGCAGTACTTC. The V call is TRBV5-4, the J call TRBJ2-7; no clear D gene. Deletions cut 0 bases from V and 0 bases from J, with 10 bases between. Germline V lookup: CDR1 SGHNT, CDR2 YYREEE (reference sequence). The CDR3 length is 15 residues.

In this sample, this clone turned up once. The chain has TRBV28 and TRBJ1-1, with unresolved D. Trimming cost V 8 bases and J 1 base, with 14 bases left between them. Looked up from germline, CDR1 is MDHEN and CDR2 is SYDVKM. The CDR3 has 14 residues. The CDR3 DNA reads as TGTGCCAGCTTCCCGCGCGGGCGGAACACTGAAGCTTTCTTT. Translated: CASFPRGRNTEAFF.

The chain is built from TRBV19 and TRBJ2-4; tentative D call: TRBD1 (6 bases). Germline V gene lookup returns CDR1 LNHDA and CDR2 SQIVND (reference sequence). Trimming took off 6 bases at V and 8 bases at J, with 11 bases between the two ends. This CDR3 comprises 12 residues. This CDR3 reads CASSSGADIQYF. The CDR3 DNA reads as TGTGCCAGTAGCTCAGGGGCAGACATTCAGTACTTC.

This clone was detected only once. This sequence joins TRBV18 and TRBJ1-3; TRBD1 aligns across 7 bases. V dropped 4 bases and J dropped 7; count of bases not matched to a gene: 7. Per germline, CDR1 KGHSH and CDR2 LQKENI. The CDR3 is 14 amino acids. CDR3 bases: TGTGCCAGCTCACACGACAGGGAGCCCAACACCATATATTTT. Translated, it gives CASSHDREPNTIYF.

This clone occurred once. The chain is built from TRBV24-1 and TRBJ2-5, with TRBD2 identical over 11 bases. The CDR3 extends over 17 amino acids. Germline-derived CDR1 and CDR2 are KGHDR and SFDVKD. With 4 bases clipped from V and 2 bases from J, the junction kept 8 bases outside the gene matches. CDR3 sequence (DNA): TGTGCCACCAGTGACCGTCCTAGCGGGGGGAGACAAGAGACCCAGTACTTC. This translates into CATSDRPSGGRQETQYF.

This clone occurred a few times. The chain combines TRBV6-5 with TRBJ1-1, with a tentative D call TRBD1 (5 bases). From germline, CDR1 is MNHEY and CDR2 SVGAGI. V gave up 3 bases and J gave up 4 bases, with 15 bases separating them. This CDR3 region has 15 residues. CDR3 sequence (DNA): TGTGCCAGCAGTTATATGGGGCGCCAGGCCACTGAAGCTTTCTTT. Translation: CASSYMGRQATEAFF.

The V and J genes are TRBV3-1 (or the pseudogene TRBV3-2) and TRBJ1-2; D might be TRBD1 (5 bases). The CDR3 loop spans 17 amino acids. Germline CDR1 is LGHDT and CDR2 is YNNKEL (reference sequence). The ends were cut back, 4 bases at V and 0 bases at J, with 18 bases in the middle. CDR3 protein: CASSREAGIPSNYGYTF. CDR3 sequence (DNA): TGTGCCAGCAGCCGAGAGGCAGGGATACCCTCTAACTATGGCTACACCTTC.

This clone was recorded once. The genes are TRBV10-3 and TRBJ1-2; 8 positions match TRBD1. The CDR3 is 14 residues long. Looked up from germline, CDR1 is ENHRY and CDR2 is SYGVKD. V lost 5 bases and J lost 7; bases outside the gene matches: 9. The chain's CDR3 is CAISKQGGYGGYTF. The CDR3 DNA is TGTGCCATCAGTAAACAGGGGGGGTATGGTGGCTACACCTTC.